These 9 T cell receptor beta chains were sequenced from one sample in a study of post-analysis software for immune sequencing data. Which antigens these TCRs recognize remains unknown. Unique molecular identifiers had been added to the TCR beta cDNA libraries. TCRdb ran MiXCR on the PCR reads and lists one entry per CDR3 protein. The sample includes roughly 650,000 distinct CDR3 sequences, 59% of them seen just once. Study findings and constraints: TRBV segments more frequent in patients than in controls numbered several and included TRBV5-6, TRBV5-1 and TRBV20-1.

The sample taken for sequencing was blood. Every receptor here comes from a girl aged 2-10 years with multiple sclerosis.

V usage is TRBV29-1 and J usage is TRBJ2-5; 10 bases are shared with TRBD1. Losses at the gene ends were 5 bases for V and 5 bases for J; bases not matched to a gene: 5. The CDR3 spans 13 residues. Germline-derived CDR1 and CDR2 are SQVTM and ANQGSEA. CDR3 DNA sequence: TGCAGCGTTTTGGACAGGGGGGAGGAGACCCAGTACTTC. Its translation: CSVLDRGEETQYF.

The V call is TRBV5-1, the J call TRBJ1-1; D remains unclear. Germline CDR1 and CDR2: SGHRS and YFSETQ. The CDR3 consists of 15 residues. V was trimmed by 4 bases and J by 3 bases, leaving 16 bases between them. The CDR3 sequence: CASSPRIRGDTEAFF. The CDR3 DNA sequence: TGCGCCAGCAGCCCGCGGATCCGGGGAGACACTGAAGCTTTCTTT.

This chain joins TRBV10-3 and TRBJ2-1, with 10 bases that match TRBD1. The CDR3 runs 15 residues. Germline-derived CDR1 and CDR2 are ENHRY and SYGVKD. The J segment lost 7 bases and the V segment lost 6 bases, leaving 9 bases of the junction unmatched. In nucleotides, the CDR3 is TGTGCCATCAGACCGGGACAGGGGTCTGTGAATGAGCAGTTCTTC. This encodes CAIRPGQGSVNEQFF.

J is TRBJ1-5 and V is TRBV7-6; D gene uncertain. This CDR3 comprises 14 residues. CDR1 and CDR2 from the germline V gene are SGHVS and FNYEAQ. V was trimmed by 1 base and J by 3 bases, leaving 7 bases between them. The CDR3, as DNA: TGTGCCAGCAGCTTAGGAGGGATCAATCAGCCCCAGCATTTT. It is translated as CASSLGGINQPQHF.

This chain links TRBV10-1 with TRBJ2-3; D call uncertain. This CDR3 region has 12 residues. Germline V CDR1 and CDR2: WNHNN, SYGVQD (reference sequence). Between the trimmed V and J ends, which lost 1 base and 7 bases, there was a span of 6 bases. CDR3 DNA sequence: TGCGCCAGCAGTGAGTTCGAGAATACGCAGTATTTT. Encoded protein: CASSEFENTQYF.

The rearrangement links TRBV7-9 to TRBJ2-3; D remains ambiguous. Germline assignment: CDR1 SEHNR and CDR2 FQNEAQ (reference sequence). The V end was cut by 2 bases, the J end by 3 bases, with 15 bases between. The CDR3 is 16 residues long. The CDR3 DNA sequence: TGTGCCAGCAGCTTACCCCGGACCACGGATACAGATACGCAGTATTTT. Its protein is CASSLPRTTDTDTQYF.

CDR3 residues: CASSVGASNSYEQYF. CDR3 in DNA: TGTGCCAGCAGCGTAGGGGCTTCGAACTCCTACGAGCAGTACTTC. The V and J genes are TRBV9 and TRBJ2-7; D is undetermined. Between the trimmed V and J ends, which lost 0 bases and 0 bases, there was a span of 10 bases. The CDR3 has 15 residues. CDR1 is SGDLS, CDR2 YYNGEE, per germline.

V and J are TRBV7-6 and TRBJ2-1; D ambiguous. The CDR3 length is 13 residues. The germline V gene encodes CDR1 SGHVS and CDR2 FNYEAQ. V was shortened by 3 bases and J by 5 bases, with 8 bases between the two germline ends. This CDR3 reads CASSLPRNNEQFF. CDR3 coding DNA: TGTGCCAGCAGCTTGCCCCGGAACAATGAGCAGTTCTTC.

A note on this clonotype: This could be a read error, since a much larger clone is one nucleotide away. The chain couples TRBV7-8 to TRBJ2-5; D ambiguous. The DNA end favors TRBJ2-1, so the J call may be wrong. This CDR3 has 11 amino acids. The germline CDR1 and CDR2 sequences are SGHVS and FQNEAQ. In DNA, the CDR3 is TGTGCCAGCAGCCGACAAGAGACCCAGTTCTTC. It yields the protein CASSRQETQFF.